A selection of T cell receptor beta chains follows, all from one sample in a study of cytomegalovirus exposure and HLA in healthy donors. Here immunoSEQ multiplex PCR was the method, and the copy in TCRdb shows in-frame clones only, minus some. The table records approximately 100,000 clones, approximately 70% of them present only once. Sequenced sample: PBMCs. All receptors derive from a man aged 50 to 60 in good health and CMV-seronegative. CDR3s include the opening cysteine and the closing phenylalanine or tryptophan.

J gene: TRBJ1-2
V gene: TRBV5-1
CDR3 protein: CASSLSGTGDGYTF

J gene: TRBJ1-1
V gene: TRBV5-1
CDR3 protein: CASSSQGGRTEAFF

J gene: TRBJ2-1
V gene: TRBV5-6
CDR3 protein: CASSLDRSGTYNEQFF

J gene: -
V gene: TRBV10-3
CDR3 protein: CAISEGGQGLREQYF

J gene: TRBJ2-3
V gene: TRBV29-1
CDR3 protein: CSVGGQGSTDTQYF

J gene: TRBJ2-7
V gene: TRBV18
CDR3 protein: CASSPPATGGYEQYF

J gene: TRBJ1-2
V gene: TRBV19
CDR3 protein: CASITRGDLLFNYGYTF

J gene: TRBJ2-2
V gene: TRBV4-1
CDR3 protein: CASSQGGGSGELFF

J gene: TRBJ2-1
V gene: TRBV6-5
CDR3 protein: CASSLPGLAEQFF

J gene: TRBJ2-7
V gene: TRBV12-2
CDR3 protein: CASRPVWRGAKNEQYF

J gene: TRBJ1-5
V gene: TRBV10-2
CDR3 protein: CASSETGYSQHF

J gene: TRBJ2-1
V gene: TRBV6-4
CDR3 protein: CASSRDYDNEQFF

J gene: TRBJ1-5
V gene: TRBV10-2
CDR3 protein: CASSDLYRAGNQPQHF

J gene: TRBJ2-7
V gene: TRBV6-5
CDR3 protein: CASSLNRAYEQYF

J gene: TRBJ2-3
V gene: TRBV13
CDR3 protein: CASSLWEGPDTQYF

J gene: -
V gene: TRBV7-9
CDR3 protein: CASSSLDRGEQYF

J gene: TRBJ1-2
V gene: TRBV10-2
CDR3 protein: CASSSGGAVGYTF

J gene: TRBJ2-1
V gene: TRBV10-3
CDR3 protein: CAISDPGDNEQFF

J gene: TRBJ1-4
V gene: TRBV28
CDR3 protein: CASLSQGAGTNEKLFF

J gene: TRBJ1-1
V gene: TRBV7-2
CDR3 protein: CASSFPQGASTEAFF

J gene: TRBJ1-2
V gene: TRBV7-2
CDR3 protein: CASSLRQGARGYTF

J gene: TRBJ2-7
V gene: TRBV27
CDR3 protein: CASSGRLAGDTEYF

J gene: TRBJ2-7
V gene: TRBV11-1
CDR3 protein: CASSLFPGTGDTYEQYF

J gene: TRBJ2-7
V gene: TRBV4-3
CDR3 protein: CASSQATAGYEQYF

J gene: TRBJ2-7
V gene: TRBV27
CDR3 protein: CASSPVGSGGTNGYEQYF

J gene: TRBJ1-5
V gene: TRBV27
CDR3 protein: CASSSTGNNQPQHF

J gene: TRBJ2-1
V gene: TRBV5-1
CDR3 protein: CASSLGGGLPPEQFF

J gene: TRBJ1-2
V gene: TRBV28
CDR3 protein: CASRLGQKYGYTF

J gene: TRBJ2-6
V gene: TRBV6-6
CDR3 protein: CASSTSGANVLTF

J gene: TRBJ2-7
V gene: TRBV18
CDR3 protein: CASSSTSGYEQYF

J gene: TRBJ2-7
V gene: TRBV19
CDR3 protein: CASAPGLGAYEQYF

J gene: TRBJ2-2
V gene: TRBV29-1
CDR3 protein: CSVIRGTGELFF

J gene: TRBJ2-7
V gene: TRBV15
CDR3 protein: CATSGQGAEGYEQYF

J gene: TRBJ2-1
V gene: TRBV19
CDR3 protein: CASSSPSANSYNEQFF

J gene: TRBJ1-1
V gene: TRBV28
CDR3 protein: CASGETGGVRTEAFF

J gene: TRBJ2-7
V gene: TRBV6-1
CDR3 protein: CASIGGGYEQYF

J gene: TRBJ1-2
V gene: TRBV6-4
CDR3 protein: CASRGTGVYGYTF